The subject of this entry is one T cell receptor (beta chain). CD8+ and CD4+ blood T cells underwent TCR beta sequencing. There are 15 residues in the CDR3. V was clipped by 10 bases and J by 2 bases, with 19 bases between them. The germline V gene encodes CDR1 MNHNS and CDR2 SASEGT. This sample is drawn from a study of CD8 T cells in Susac syndrome. The RNA input was roughly 0.45 to 1 ug, and it was reverse transcribed with random hexamers. Coverage of TCR beta CDR3 amplification by immunoSEQ multiplex PCR extended to 54 Vbeta and 13 Jbeta. In TCRdb, the immunoSEQ multiplex PCR reads were re-called with MiXCR into one record per CDR3 protein. The sample includes 130,000 or so distinct CDR3 sequences, around 85% of them seen just once.

Specimen: CD8+ T cells from PBMCs. This clonotype was obtained from a human donor with multiple sclerosis. V and J are TRBV6-1 and TRBJ2-3; D not certain. This CDR3 reads CATLGVFTSTDTQYF. The CDR3 coding sequence is TGTGCCACCCTCGGAGTTTTCACCTCCACAGATACGCAGTATTTT.